This record covers a single TCR beta chain. The CDR3 sequence is 16 residues long. Germline V gene lookup returns CDR1 MNHEY and CDR2 SVGEGT. V was shortened by 3 bases and J by 7 bases, with 16 bases between the two germline ends. Under the authors' procedure: For nucleated cells, counts were estimated from reference gene primer amplification. TCRdb keeps only in-frame clones here, not all; method: immunoSEQ multiplex PCR. Clone size and V and J calls were adopted from that table, with D and trimming inferred from the DNA. The sample yields tens of thousands of clones, 86% seen once. This sample is drawn from a study of blood T cell repertoires in COVID-19. Study-wide background: COVID-19 samples, acute and convalescent, were from the United States, Italy and Spain.

This clonotype was obtained from a man aged 50 to 60 with active or convalescent COVID-19. The gene calls are TRBV6-2 or TRBV6-3 and TRBJ1-6; D is possibly TRBD1 (5 bases). The sequencing input was peripheral blood. The CDR3 DNA follows: TGTGCCAGCAGTTATCTACGGCCAGGGAGGAATTCACCCCTCCACTTT. Its translation: CASSYLRPGRNSPLHF.